This entry is about one TCR beta chain. Per germline, CDR1 SEHNR and CDR2 FQNEAQ (reference sequence). V was cut by 4 bases and J by 2 bases, with 14 bases left in between. The length of the CDR3 is 15 residues. The sample comes from a study of T cell changes during pregnancy in multiple sclerosis. Here immunoSEQ multiplex PCR was the method, and the copy in TCRdb shows in-frame clones only, minus some. In the table there are tens of thousands of clones, around 89% of which are singletons. The chain is built from TRBV7-9 and TRBJ1-1; D is ambiguous. The input for sequencing was CD8+ T cells from peripheral blood mononuclear cells, taken in the third trimester of pregnancy. The clonotype originates from a female donor with multiple sclerosis, enrolled in a pregnancy study. DNA for the CDR3: TGTGCCAGCAGCTCTCTTCGCGGGGTCAACACTGAAGCTTTCTTT. Translating it yields CASSSLRGVNTEAFF.